This entry lists 18 T cell receptor beta chains sequenced from one sample in a study of cytomegalovirus exposure and HLA in healthy donors. 60 Vbeta and 13 Jbeta primers were used in PCR. Only in-frame clones appear in the TCRdb table, and some are missing; sequencing was by immunoSEQ multiplex PCR. The top ten hold roughly 1.6% of the sample, which has 150,000 to 200,000 clones, about 80% seen once. Sequenced: PBMCs. The source of these receptors is a middle-aged man in good health and CMV-seronegative.

The chain recombines TRBV7-8 with TRBJ2-3, with 9 bases identical to TRBD2. Germline trimming cut 3 bases from V and 3 bases from J; bases unmatched to any gene: 4. This CDR3 is built from 15 residues. Per the germline V gene, CDR1 is SGHVS and CDR2 is FQNEAQ. The CDR3 here is CASSFSGSWTDTQYF. In DNA form, the CDR3 reads TGTGCCAGCAGCTTTAGCGGGAGTTGGACAGATACGCAGTATTTT.

This sequence joins TRBV19 and TRBJ1-1; D possibly corresponds to TRBD1 (5 bases). Trimming pared 3 bases from V and 8 bases from J, leaving 10 bases between. Germline-derived CDR1 and CDR2 are LNHDA and SQIVND (reference sequence). The CDR3 extends over 12 amino acids. The CDR3 DNA follows: TGTGCCAGTAGTATTTCCGGGGGGGAAGCTTTCTTT. Its protein product is CASSISGGEAFF.

This clone appeared once. This chain links TRBV19 with TRBJ1-5; TRBD1 matches 7 bases. The CDR3 length is 15 residues. After removal of 10 bases from V and 4 bases from J, the junction contained 13 bases not matched to a gene. Germline V gene sequence: CDR1 LNHDA, CDR2 SQIVND (reference sequence). The CDR3 region is CATLSQGTHNQPQHF. The CDR3 DNA is TGTGCCACCTTATCACAGGGGACGCATAATCAGCCCCAGCATTTT.

The CDR3 coding sequence is TGTGCCAGCAGAAGGGATCAGGGCCCCTATAGCAATCAGCCCCAGCATTTT. Translated: CASRRDQGPYSNQPQHF. The chain couples TRBV6-9 to TRBJ1-5; a weak D match, TRBD1 (5 bases). The germline gives CDR1 MNHGY, CDR2 SVAAGI. Trimming shortened V by 6 bases and J by 0 bases, and 18 bases separated the two germline ends. This CDR3 contains 17 residues.

This rearrangement joins TRBV4-2 to TRBJ2-5; 7 bases are shared with TRBD2. The CDR3 length is 15 residues. Germline loops: CDR1 LGHNA, CDR2 YNFKEQ. After removal of 1 base from V and 9 bases from J, the junction contained 11 bases not matched to a gene. CDR3 loop: CASSQALAVKGAQYF. CDR3 coding DNA: TGTGCCAGCAGCCAAGCCCTAGCGGTCAAGGGAGCCCAGTACTTC.

This sequence joins TRBV5-1 and TRBJ1-2; TRBD1 matches at 9 bases. Germline CDR1 SGHRS, CDR2 YFSETQ. The trim removed 3 bases at V and 2 bases at J, leaving 8 bases unmatched. The CDR3 covers 16 residues. The CDR3 reads CASSSRPGQGNYGYTF. The CDR3 bases are TGCGCCAGCAGCTCACGACCGGGACAGGGAAACTATGGCTACACCTTC.

The chain carries TRBV7-9 and TRBJ2-3; 7 bases are shared with TRBD2. CDR3 length: 15 amino acids. CDR1 is SEHNR, CDR2 FQNEAQ, per germline (reference sequence). V lost 5 bases, J lost 1 base, and 6 bases stayed unmatched. The DNA for the CDR3 is TGTGCCAGCAGCCAAGCGGGACCCGGCACAGATACGCAGTATTTT. It specifies CASSQAGPGTDTQYF.

This sequence joins TRBV5-1 and TRBJ1-1; 11 positions match TRBD1. CDR1 is SGHRS, CDR2 YFSETQ, per germline. CDR3 size: 14 residues. Trimming took 4 bases from V and 5 from J; bases not matched to a gene: 4. CDR3 loop: CASSVGQGATEAFF. The CDR3 DNA follows: TGCGCCAGCAGCGTCGGACAGGGGGCGACTGAAGCTTTCTTT.

A single count supports this clone. The chain employs TRBV28 and TRBJ2-4; perhaps TRBD2 as D (6 bases). Trimming pared 6 bases from V and 0 bases from J, leaving 12 bases between. Germline V gene lookup returns CDR1 MDHEN and CDR2 SYDVKM. The CDR3 extends over 15 amino acids. CDR3 region: CASSTSGLAKNIQYF. The DNA for the CDR3 is TGTGCCAGCAGCACCAGCGGGCTAGCCAAAAACATTCAGTACTTC.

The rearrangement joins TRBV27 to TRBJ2-7; 8 bases are shared with TRBD1. Germline loops: CDR1 MNHEY, CDR2 SMNVEV (reference sequence). V shed 7 bases and J 0 bases; nucleotides not matched to a gene: 11. The CDR3 is 16 amino acids. The CDR3 bases are TGTGCCAGCACCCCCTCGACAGGGGCCCTCTCCTACGAGCAGTACTTC. It yields the protein CASTPSTGALSYEQYF.

This chain uses TRBV7-2 with TRBJ1-2; D is unresolved. Trimming pared 7 bases from V and 4 bases from J, leaving 13 bases between. Germline V CDR1 and CDR2: SGHTA, FQGNSA. This CDR3 contains 13 residues. CDR3 loop: CASTLQALYGYTF. The CDR3 DNA sequence: TGTGCCAGCACCCTACAAGCGCTCTATGGCTACACCTTC.

The chain has TRBV2 and TRBJ2-7, with TRBD1 matching over 7 bases. CDR3 size: 15 residues. In germline, CDR1 is SNHLY, CDR2 FYNNEI. V gave up 2 bases and J gave up 2 bases; unmatched junction bases: 6. CDR3 in amino acids: CASSEQQGWTYEQYV. The CDR3 DNA reads as TGTGCCAGCAGTGAACAACAGGGGTGGACCTACGAGCAGTACGTC.

As concerns this clone: The junction differs from germline at one of its ends, possibly a read error. The chain links TRBV28 to TRBJ2-7; 14 bases fit TRBD2. This CDR3 is built from 15 residues. The germline CDR1 and CDR2 sequences are MDHEN and SYDVKM. In nucleotides, the CDR3 is TGCTCCGGACTAGCGGGAGGCCCTCTGAACTACGAGCAGTACTTC. Translating it yields CSGLAGGPLNYEQYF.

The rearrangement links TRBV5-1 to TRBJ2-5; TRBD1 aligns across 7 bases. The CDR3 loop spans 13 amino acids. Germline values: CDR1 SGHRS, CDR2 YFSETQ. V lost 4 bases, J lost 4 bases, and 4 bases stayed unmatched. The CDR3: CASSPTGRETQYF. CDR3 nucleotides: TGCGCCAGCAGCCCGACAGGGAGAGAGACCCAGTACTTC. Variable domain in full (rest from reference TRBV5-1 and TRBJ2-5): KAGVTQTPRYLIKTRGQQVTLSCSPISGHRSVSWYQQTPGQGLQFLFEYFSETQRNKGNFPGRFSGRQFSNSRSEMNVSTLELGDSALYLCASSPTGRETQYFGPGTRLLVL.

The chain has TRBV9 and TRBJ2-3, with D possibly matching TRBD2 (6 bases). V dropped 0 bases and J dropped 6 bases, with 11 bases sitting between them. Germline V gene lookup returns CDR1 SGDLS and CDR2 YYNGEE. The CDR3 is 14 residues long. The CDR3 sequence: CASSVDGSGDTQYF. In nucleotides, the CDR3 is TGTGCCAGCAGCGTAGACGGGAGCGGTGATACGCAGTATTTT.

The chain carries TRBV5-1 and TRBJ1-1; D is uncertain. V was trimmed by 1 base and J by 2 bases, leaving 18 bases between them. Per germline, CDR1 SGHRS and CDR2 YFSETQ. The CDR3 has 17 residues. CDR3 nucleotides: TGCGCCAGCAGCTTGTTTGACCCACTGGGCTACAACACTGAAGCTTTCTTT. It codes for CASSLFDPLGYNTEAFF.

V and J are TRBV6-6 and TRBJ1-5; no reliable D call. Trimming stripped 6 bases from V and 3 bases from J, with 6 bases between. The germline gives CDR1 MNHNY, CDR2 SVGAGI (reference sequence). CDR3 length equals 12 residues. This chain's CDR3 is CASSSYNQPQHF. In DNA form, the CDR3 reads TGTGCCAGCAGCTCTTACAATCAGCCCCAGCATTTT.

V and J are TRBV2 and TRBJ1-1, with 10 bases matching TRBD1. This CDR3 comprises 13 residues. Germline trimming cut 7 bases from V and 6 bases from J; bases unmatched to any gene: 5. CDR1 is SNHLY, CDR2 FYNNEI, per germline. The CDR3 loop is CASIRGQGAEAFF. In DNA, the CDR3 is TGTGCCAGCATCAGAGGACAGGGGGCTGAAGCTTTCTTT.